Below, 22 T cell receptor beta chains from the same sample are listed, as sequenced in a study of control samples from healthy donors and cancer patients. The method was immunoSEQ multiplex PCR; TCRdb's version includes in-frame clones alone and lacks a portion of them. This table holds 150,000 to 200,000 clones, approximately 91% found once. The sequenced sample consisted of blood. The receptors originated from a woman in her 40s in good health.

This chain links TRBV6-1 with TRBJ1-5, with a possible D match to TRBD1 (6 bases). The germline V gene encodes CDR1 MNHNS and CDR2 SASEGT. V lost 0 bases and J lost 7, with 13 bases in between. This CDR3 is 15 amino acids long. The CDR3 loop is CASSEAGGGQQPQHF. CDR3 DNA sequence: TGTGCCAGCAGTGAAGCAGGGGGGGGGCAGCAGCCCCAGCATTTT.

V and J are TRBV6-6 and TRBJ2-2; TRBD1 matches 7 bases. Trimming cost V 1 base and J 4 bases; bases outside gene matches: 6. CDR1 and CDR2 (germline): MNHNY, SVGAGI (reference sequence). The CDR3 sequence is 16 residues long. In DNA, the CDR3 is TGTGCCAGCAGTTACTTACCGGGACAGTCCACCGGGGAGCTGTTTTTT. It codes for CASSYLPGQSTGELFF.

The chain carries TRBV7-9 and TRBJ1-2; TRBD1 might be the D (5 bases). V gave up 2 bases and J gave up 4 bases, with 14 bases separating them. Germline CDR1 reads SEHNR; CDR2 reads FQNEAQ (reference sequence). The CDR3 has 15 amino acids. This CDR3 is CASSLTGSTAYGYTF. The CDR3 bases are TGTGCCAGCAGCTTAACAGGATCGACAGCCTATGGCTACACCTTC.

V is TRBV9 and J is TRBJ2-7; 8 nucleotides match TRBD1. J was trimmed by 5 bases and V by 4 bases; bases with no gene match: 11. Germline CDR1 reads SGDLS; CDR2 reads YYNGEE. CDR3 length: 15 residues. Here the CDR3 DNA reads TGTGCCAGCAGCCTGGGACAGGTACAGTCCCACGAGCAGTACTTC. Its protein product is CASSLGQVQSHEQYF. Using reference TRBV9 and TRBJ2-7 for the parts outside the CDR3, the full variable domain is DSGVTQTPKHLITATGQRVTLRCSPRSGDLSVYWYQQSLDQGLQFLIQYYNGEERAKGNILERFSAQQFPDLHSELNLSSLELGDSALYFCASSLGQVQSHEQYFGPGTRLTVT.

The rearrangement links TRBV19 to TRBJ1-3; D is possibly TRBD1 (6 bases). In germline, CDR1 is LNHDA, CDR2 SQIVND (reference sequence). Trimming took off 5 bases at V and 0 bases at J, with 14 bases between the two ends. CDR3 length: 16 residues. CDR3 sequence (DNA): TGTGCCAGTAGTCGAAGGGACACATACTCTGGAAACACCATATATTTT. Protein sequence: CASSRRDTYSGNTIYF.

This chain uses TRBV5-5 with TRBJ2-7; 9 nucleotides agree with TRBD2. V shed 4 bases and J 3 bases; nucleotides not matched to a gene: 8. Looked up from germline, CDR1 is SGHKS and CDR2 is YYEKEE (reference sequence). CDR3 length: 15 amino acids. CDR3 nucleotides: TGTGCCAGCAGCCCTCTAGCGGGGACTCTCTACGAGCAGTACTTC. Encoded protein: CASSPLAGTLYEQYF.

The chain is built from TRBV5-4 and TRBJ1-1, with D perhaps TRBD1 (5 bases). The CDR3 spans 17 residues. V lost 0 bases and J lost 6, with 21 bases in between. Germline V CDR1 and CDR2: SGHNT, YYREEE (reference sequence). In nucleotides, the CDR3 is TGTGCCAGCAGCTTGGGAGGGGTAGGACGCACGGGGGCTGAAGCTTTCTTT. Amino acid sequence: CASSLGGVGRTGAEAFF. Combining the CDR3 with reference TRBV5-4 and TRBJ1-1 gives the whole variable domain ETGVTQSPTHLIKTRGQQVTLRCSSQSGHNTVSWYQQALGQGPQFIFQYYREEENGRGNFPPRFSGLQFPNYSSELNVNALELDDSALYLCASSLGGVGRTGAEAFFGQGTRLTVV.

The chain combines TRBV6-5 with TRBJ2-3, with TRBD1 identical over 8 bases. Trimming cost V 0 bases and J 4 bases; bases outside gene matches: 0. CDR1 is MNHEY and CDR2 is SVGAGI in the germline V gene. This CDR3 region has 14 residues. DNA of the CDR3: TGTGCCAGCAGTTACTCGACAGGGGCAGATACGCAGTATTTT. Protein: CASSYSTGADTQYF.

The rearrangement links TRBV12-3 or TRBV12-4 to TRBJ2-5, with 7 bases identical to TRBD2. This CDR3 comprises 13 residues. V was pared by 6 bases and J by 4 bases, with 5 bases of the junction left unmatched. CDR3 amino acids: CASRVAGRETQYF. The CDR3 nucleotides read TGTGCCAGCAGAGTAGCGGGTAGAGAGACCCAGTACTTC.

The V and J genes are TRBV7-9 and TRBJ2-1; 8 nucleotides line up with TRBD2. V lost 10 bases and J lost 5; bases outside the gene matches: 7. The germline V gene encodes CDR1 SEHNR and CDR2 FQNEAQ (reference sequence). This CDR3 contains 13 residues. DNA for the CDR3: TGTGCCAAAGGTACTAGCGGAAACAATGAGCAGTTCTTC. Translation: CAKGTSGNNEQFF. Supplemented by reference TRBV7-9 and TRBJ2-1, the full variable domain reads DTGVSQNPRHKITKRGQNVTFRCDPISEHNRLYWYRQTLGQGPEFLTYFQNEAQLEKSRLLSDRFSAERPKGSFSTLEIQRTEQGDSAMYLCAKGTSGNNEQFFGPGTRLTVL.

This clone was observed at least ten times. This chain links TRBV12-5 with TRBJ1-5; D call uncertain. The CDR3 has 16 amino acids. Germline V lookup: CDR1 LGHNT, CDR2 FRNRAP. V lost 0 bases, J lost 5 bases, and 14 bases lay in between. The CDR3 reads CASGLVQGGPDQPQHF. In nucleotides, the CDR3 is TGTGCTAGTGGTTTGGTACAAGGAGGGCCCGATCAGCCCCAGCATTTT. Together with reference TRBV12-5 and TRBJ1-5, the CDR3 gives the full variable domain: DARVTQTPRHKVTEMGQEVTMRCQPILGHNTVFWYRQTMMQGLELLAYFRNRAPLDDSGMPKDRFSAEMPDATLATLKIQPSEPRDSAVYFCASGLVQGGPDQPQHFGDGTRLSIL.

The chain carries TRBV2 and TRBJ2-3; D possibly corresponds to TRBD2 (6 bases). From germline, CDR1 is SNHLY and CDR2 FYNNEI. Between the trimmed V and J ends, which lost 1 base and 2 bases, there was a span of 13 bases. This CDR3 has 16 amino acids. The CDR3 spells CASSEVFGDSTDTQYF. CDR3 in DNA: TGTGCCAGCAGTGAAGTATTCGGGGACTCCACAGATACGCAGTATTTT.

V is TRBV19 and J is TRBJ1-2, with D unresolved. The V and J ends lost 10 bases and 5 bases respectively, with 23 bases between them. Per the germline V gene, CDR1 is LNHDA and CDR2 is SQIVND (reference sequence). This CDR3 has 15 residues. The CDR3 spells CATFNFVELGYGYTF. CDR3 nucleotide sequence: TGTGCCACCTTCAATTTTGTGGAGCTGGGGTATGGCTACACCTTC.

The chain employs TRBV3-1 (or the pseudogene TRBV3-2) and TRBJ1-5; possibly TRBD1 for D (6 bases). Germline V lookup: CDR1 LGHDT, CDR2 YNNKEL (reference sequence). This CDR3 contains 17 residues. V was pared by 3 bases and J by 1 base, with 16 bases between. CDR3: CASSQSIPGVSNQPQHF. For the CDR3, the DNA is TGTGCCAGCAGCCAGTCCATCCCAGGGGTAAGCAATCAGCCCCAGCATTTT.

CDR3 protein: CASSQGGRERGYTF. In nucleotides, the CDR3 is TGTGCCAGCAGCCAGGGCGGCAGGGAACGTGGCTACACCTTC. This chain joins TRBV7-8 and TRBJ1-2; a weak D match, TRBD1 (5 bases). The germline CDR1 and CDR2 sequences are SGHVS and FQNEAQ. V shed 5 bases and J shed 7 bases, with 17 bases lying between them. CDR3 length equals 14 residues.

The chain combines TRBV6-5 with TRBJ2-5; D call uncertain. The CDR3 length is 13 residues. V was pared by 0 bases and J by 7 bases, with 9 bases between. From germline, CDR1 is MNHEY and CDR2 SVGAGI. DNA of the CDR3: TGTGCCAGCAGTTACTCGAATCTTGGGACCCAGTACTTC. This translates into CASSYSNLGTQYF.

The gene calls are TRBV5-6 and TRBJ2-3, with D possibly TRBD1 on 6 matching bases. Germline lookup yields CDR1 SGHDT and CDR2 YYEEEE. V gave up 0 bases and J gave up 2 bases, with 10 bases separating them. The CDR3 length is 15 residues. In DNA form, the CDR3 reads TGTGCCAGCAGCTTGGCCCAGGGGTCCACAGATACGCAGTATTTT. Its translation is CASSLAQGSTDTQYF.

The rearrangement uses TRBV7-8 and TRBJ2-5, with 9 bases lining up with TRBD2. V shed 2 bases and J 3 bases; nucleotides not matched to a gene: 10. Germline V CDR1 and CDR2: SGHVS, FQNEAQ. There are 17 residues in the CDR3. CDR3 residues: CASSLRGTSRTEETQYF. Here the CDR3 DNA reads TGTGCCAGCAGCTTAAGGGGGACTAGCAGGACGGAAGAGACCCAGTACTTC. Together with reference TRBV7-8 and TRBJ2-5, the CDR3 gives the full variable domain: GAGVSQSPRYKVAKRGQDVALRCDPISGHVSLFWYQQALGQGPEFLTYFQNEAQLDKSGLPSDRFFAERPEGSVSTLKIQRTQQEDSAVYLCASSLRGTSRTEETQYFGPGTRLLVL.

The chain combines TRBV15 with TRBJ2-2; no definite D call. V was cut by 0 bases and J by 4 bases, with 9 bases left in between. Germline-derived CDR1 and CDR2 are LNHNV and YYDKDF (reference sequence). The CDR3 contains 15 residues. CDR3 nucleotides: TGTGCCACCAGCAGAGAGGCGGTGGGCACCGGGGAGCTGTTTTTT. It specifies CATSREAVGTGELFF.

This chain joins TRBV4-1 and TRBJ1-2, with 9 bases aligning to TRBD1. Germline values: CDR1 MGHRA, CDR2 YSYEKL. The V gene end was trimmed by 5 bases and the J gene end by 4 bases; junction bases not matched to a gene: 14. The CDR3 has 17 amino acids. Here the CDR3 DNA reads TGCGCCAGCAGCAACCCCGGGACAGGGAGCTGGGTCTATGGCTACACCTTC. Amino acids: CASSNPGTGSWVYGYTF.

The chain is built from TRBV2 and TRBJ1-2; D unclear. CDR1 is SNHLY, CDR2 FYNNEI, per germline. The CDR3 spans 13 residues. The CDR3 loop is CVRRGNSNYGYTF. DNA of the CDR3: TGTGTCCGCCGAGGAAATTCTAACTATGGCTACACCTTC. Full variable domain (missing parts from reference TRBV2 and TRBJ1-2): EPEVTQTPSHQVTQMGQEVILRCVPISNHLYFYWYRQILGQKVEFLVSFYNNEISEKSEIFDDQFSVERPDGSNFTLKIRSTKLEDSAMYFCVRRGNSNYGYTFGSGTRLTVV.

The CDR3 coding sequence is TGCGCCAGCAAGAAGGCACTGAACACTGAAGCTTTCTTT. Residues: CASKKALNTEAFF. V and J are TRBV5-1 and TRBJ1-1; no reliable D call. Trimming pared 6 bases from V and 0 bases from J, leaving 9 bases between. The V gene's germline CDR1 is SGHRS and CDR2 YFSETQ. The CDR3 length is 13 residues.